This TCR beta chain was sequenced in a study of T cell responses to AZD1222 COVID-19 vaccine. Losses at the gene ends were 2 bases for V and 3 bases for J; bases not matched to a gene: 10. CDR3 length equals 17 residues. Germline CDR1 SGHRS, CDR2 YFSETQ. Of note for this clone: What it binds is not known.

Measured with immunoSEQ multiplex PCR; TCRdb has only the in-frame clones, and not every one. The profile shows 55,000 to 85,000 clones, roughly 84% of them singletons. Points from the study as a whole: Across spike, vaccine-associated CD4 TCRs were found, dominant at 160-218 and 743-854. Among those given AZD1222, only 6 or 7 were seropositive at baseline.

The specimen comprised peripheral blood, sampled on day 0 of AZD1222 vaccination. The TCR originated in an adult in good health. V and J are TRBV5-1 and TRBJ2-1; TRBD1 agrees at 8 bases. CDR3 region: CASSLTLGQGYYNEQFF. CDR3 sequence (DNA): TGCGCCAGCAGCTTAACCCTCGGACAGGGATACTACAATGAGCAGTTCTTC.